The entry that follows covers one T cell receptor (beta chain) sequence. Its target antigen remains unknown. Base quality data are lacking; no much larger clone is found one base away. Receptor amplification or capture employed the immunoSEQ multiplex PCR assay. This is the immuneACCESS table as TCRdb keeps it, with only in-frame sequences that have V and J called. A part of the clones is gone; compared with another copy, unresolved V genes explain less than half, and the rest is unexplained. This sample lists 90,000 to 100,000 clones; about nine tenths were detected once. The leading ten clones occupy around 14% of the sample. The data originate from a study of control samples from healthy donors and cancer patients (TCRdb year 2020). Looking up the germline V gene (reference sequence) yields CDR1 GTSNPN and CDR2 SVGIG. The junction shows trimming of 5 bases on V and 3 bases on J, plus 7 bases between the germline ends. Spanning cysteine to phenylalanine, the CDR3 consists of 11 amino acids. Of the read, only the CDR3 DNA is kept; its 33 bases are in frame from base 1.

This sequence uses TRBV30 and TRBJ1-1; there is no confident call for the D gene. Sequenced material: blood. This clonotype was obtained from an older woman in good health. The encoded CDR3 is CAWGEDTEAFF. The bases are TGTGCCTGGGGCGAAGACACTGAAGCTTTCTTT. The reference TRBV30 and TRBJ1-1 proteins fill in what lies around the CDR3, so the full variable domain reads SQTIHQWPATLVQPVGSPLSLECTVEGTSNPNLYWYRQAAGRGLQLLFYSVGIGQISSEVPQNLSASRPQDRQFILSSKKLLLSDSGFYLCAWGEDTEAFFGQGTRLTVV.